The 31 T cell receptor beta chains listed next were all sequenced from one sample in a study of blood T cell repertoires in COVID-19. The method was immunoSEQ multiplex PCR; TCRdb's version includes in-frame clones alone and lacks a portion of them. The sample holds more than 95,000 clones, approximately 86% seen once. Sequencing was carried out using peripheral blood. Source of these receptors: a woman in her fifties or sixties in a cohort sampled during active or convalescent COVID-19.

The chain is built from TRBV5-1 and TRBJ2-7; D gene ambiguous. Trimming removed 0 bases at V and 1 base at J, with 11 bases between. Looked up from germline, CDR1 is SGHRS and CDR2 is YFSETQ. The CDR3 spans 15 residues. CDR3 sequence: CASSLVGSQSYEQYF. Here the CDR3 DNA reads TGCGCCAGCAGCTTGGTGGGCAGCCAATCCTACGAGCAGTACTTC.

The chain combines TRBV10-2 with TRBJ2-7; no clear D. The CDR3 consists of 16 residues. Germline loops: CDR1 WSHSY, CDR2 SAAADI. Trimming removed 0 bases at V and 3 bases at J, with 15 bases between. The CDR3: CASSESITPGSYEQYF. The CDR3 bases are TGCGCCAGCAGTGAGTCGATAACTCCGGGTAGCTACGAGCAGTACTTC.

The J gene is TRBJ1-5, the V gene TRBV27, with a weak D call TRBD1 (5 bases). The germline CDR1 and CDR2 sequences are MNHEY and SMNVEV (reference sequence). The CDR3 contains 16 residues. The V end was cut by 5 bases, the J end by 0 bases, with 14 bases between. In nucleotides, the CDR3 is TGTGCCAGCAGTGCTAAGACAGAATATAGCAATCAGCCCCAGCATTTT. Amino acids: CASSAKTEYSNQPQHF.

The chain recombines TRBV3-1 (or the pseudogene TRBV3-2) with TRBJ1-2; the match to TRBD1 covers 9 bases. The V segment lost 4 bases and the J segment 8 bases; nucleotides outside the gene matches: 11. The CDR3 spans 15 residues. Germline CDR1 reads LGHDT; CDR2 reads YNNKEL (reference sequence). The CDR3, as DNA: TGTGCCAGCAGCCCCGGGGGACAGGGTATTAGAGGCTACACCTTC. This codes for CASSPGGQGIRGYTF.

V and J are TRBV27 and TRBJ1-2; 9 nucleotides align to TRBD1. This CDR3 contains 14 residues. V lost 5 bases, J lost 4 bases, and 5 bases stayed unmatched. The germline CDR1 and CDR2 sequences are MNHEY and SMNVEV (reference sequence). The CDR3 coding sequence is TGTGCCAGCAGTCCTGGACAGGGGCGCTATGGCTACACCTTC. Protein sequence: CASSPGQGRYGYTF.

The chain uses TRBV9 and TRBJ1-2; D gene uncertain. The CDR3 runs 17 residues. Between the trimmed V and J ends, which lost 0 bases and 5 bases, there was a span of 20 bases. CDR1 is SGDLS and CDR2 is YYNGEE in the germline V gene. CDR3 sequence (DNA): TGTGCCAGCAGCGTAGACGCCGGACTGGGCGCCCGGTATGGCTACACCTTC. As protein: CASSVDAGLGARYGYTF.

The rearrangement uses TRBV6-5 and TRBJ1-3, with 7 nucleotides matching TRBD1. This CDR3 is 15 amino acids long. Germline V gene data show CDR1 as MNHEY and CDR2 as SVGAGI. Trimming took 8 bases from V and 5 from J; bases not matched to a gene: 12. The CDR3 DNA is TGTGCCAGCTCCTCAGGGGGTCGGCAGAGAAACACCATATATTTT. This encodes CASSSGGRQRNTIYF.

CDR3 in DNA: TGTGCCAGCAGCTTAGATCCGGGAGGGGACACCGGGGAGCTGTTTTTT. Encoded protein: CASSLDPGGDTGELFF. The chain combines TRBV7-9 with TRBJ2-2, with TRBD2 matching 8 bases. The CDR3 sequence is 16 residues long. With 1 base clipped from V and 3 bases from J, the junction kept 4 bases outside the gene matches. Germline assignment: CDR1 SEHNR and CDR2 FQNEAQ (reference sequence).

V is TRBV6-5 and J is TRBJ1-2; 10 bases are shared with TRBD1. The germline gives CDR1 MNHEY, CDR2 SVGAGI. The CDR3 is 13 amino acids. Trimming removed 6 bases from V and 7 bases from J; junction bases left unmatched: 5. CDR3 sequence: CASSPDRGFGYTF. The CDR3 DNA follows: TGTGCCAGCAGCCCGGACAGGGGGTTTGGCTACACCTTC.

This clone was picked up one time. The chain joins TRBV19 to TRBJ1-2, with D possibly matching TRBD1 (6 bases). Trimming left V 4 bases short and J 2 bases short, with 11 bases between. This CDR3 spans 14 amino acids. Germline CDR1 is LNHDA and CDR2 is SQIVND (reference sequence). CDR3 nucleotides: TGTGCCAGTAGTACAGGACAGCGAAACTATGGCTACACCTTC. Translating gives CASSTGQRNYGYTF.

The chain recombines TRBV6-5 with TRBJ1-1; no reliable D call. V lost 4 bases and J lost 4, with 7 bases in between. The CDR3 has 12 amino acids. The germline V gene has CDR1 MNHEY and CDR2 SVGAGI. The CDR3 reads CASSWRVTEAFF. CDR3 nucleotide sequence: TGTGCCAGCAGTTGGAGGGTCACTGAAGCTTTCTTT.

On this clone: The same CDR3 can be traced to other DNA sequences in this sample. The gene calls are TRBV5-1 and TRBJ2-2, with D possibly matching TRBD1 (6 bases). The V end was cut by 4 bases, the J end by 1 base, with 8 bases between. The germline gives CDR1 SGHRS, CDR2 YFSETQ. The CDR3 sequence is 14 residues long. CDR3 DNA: TGCGCCAGCAGCCCGGGACAGAACACCGGGGAGCTGTTTTTT. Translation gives CASSPGQNTGELFF.

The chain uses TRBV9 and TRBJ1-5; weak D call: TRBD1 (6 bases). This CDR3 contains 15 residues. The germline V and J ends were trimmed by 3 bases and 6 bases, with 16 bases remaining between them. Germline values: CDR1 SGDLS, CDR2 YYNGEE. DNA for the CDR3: TGTGCCAGCAGCGCCGCCCCGGGACATTCTCAGCCCCAGCATTTT. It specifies CASSAAPGHSQPQHF.

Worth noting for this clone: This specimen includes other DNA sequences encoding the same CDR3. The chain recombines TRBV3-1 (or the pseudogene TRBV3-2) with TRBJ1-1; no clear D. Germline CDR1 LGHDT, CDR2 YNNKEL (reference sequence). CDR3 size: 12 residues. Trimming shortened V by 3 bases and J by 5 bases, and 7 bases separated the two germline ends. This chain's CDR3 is CASSQGVTEAFF. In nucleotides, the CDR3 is TGTGCCAGCAGCCAGGGAGTTACTGAAGCTTTCTTT.

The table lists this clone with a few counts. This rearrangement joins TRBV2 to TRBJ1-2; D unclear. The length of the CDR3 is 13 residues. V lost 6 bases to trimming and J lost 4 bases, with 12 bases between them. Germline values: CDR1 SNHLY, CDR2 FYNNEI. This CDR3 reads CASRGGQFYGYTF. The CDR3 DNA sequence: TGTGCCAGCAGAGGAGGGCAGTTCTATGGCTACACCTTC.

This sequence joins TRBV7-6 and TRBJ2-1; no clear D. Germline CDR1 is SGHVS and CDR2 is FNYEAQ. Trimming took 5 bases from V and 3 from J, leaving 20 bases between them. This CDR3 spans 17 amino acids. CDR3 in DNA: TGTGCCAGCAGCGGCACTCAGGCTGAACTTCTCTACAATGAGCAGTTCTTC. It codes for CASSGTQAELLYNEQFF.

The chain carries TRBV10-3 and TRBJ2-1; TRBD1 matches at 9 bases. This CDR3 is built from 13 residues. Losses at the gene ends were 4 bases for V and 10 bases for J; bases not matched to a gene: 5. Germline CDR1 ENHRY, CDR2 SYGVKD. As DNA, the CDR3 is TGTGCCATCAGTGTTGACAGGGGGGAGGAGCAGTTCTTC. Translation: CAISVDRGEEQFF.

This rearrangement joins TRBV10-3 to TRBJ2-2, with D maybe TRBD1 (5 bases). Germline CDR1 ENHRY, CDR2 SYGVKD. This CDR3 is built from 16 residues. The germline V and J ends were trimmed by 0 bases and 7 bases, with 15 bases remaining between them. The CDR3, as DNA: TGTGCCATCAGTGAGTCTCCGGGCAGGGCTGGCGGGGAGCTGTTTTTT. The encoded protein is CAISESPGRAGGELFF.

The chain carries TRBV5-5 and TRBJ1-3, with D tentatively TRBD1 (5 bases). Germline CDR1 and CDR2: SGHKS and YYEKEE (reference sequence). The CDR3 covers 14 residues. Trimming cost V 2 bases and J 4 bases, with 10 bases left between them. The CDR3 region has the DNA TGTGCCAGCAGCTTCGGGCAGGGAGGAAACACCATATATTTT. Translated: CASSFGQGGNTIYF.

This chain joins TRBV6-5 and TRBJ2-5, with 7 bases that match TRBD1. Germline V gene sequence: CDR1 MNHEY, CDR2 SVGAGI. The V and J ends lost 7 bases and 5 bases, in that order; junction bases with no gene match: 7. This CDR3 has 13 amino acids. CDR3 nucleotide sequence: TGTGCCAGCAACGACAGGGCTGCGGAGACCCAGTACTTC. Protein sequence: CASNDRAAETQYF.

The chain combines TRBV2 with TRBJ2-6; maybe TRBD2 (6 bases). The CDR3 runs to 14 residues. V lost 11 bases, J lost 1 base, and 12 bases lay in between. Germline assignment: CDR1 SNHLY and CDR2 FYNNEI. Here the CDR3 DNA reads TGTGCCGGGGCCGCGGGGTCTGGGGCCAACGTCCTGACTTTC. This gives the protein CAGAAGSGANVLTF.

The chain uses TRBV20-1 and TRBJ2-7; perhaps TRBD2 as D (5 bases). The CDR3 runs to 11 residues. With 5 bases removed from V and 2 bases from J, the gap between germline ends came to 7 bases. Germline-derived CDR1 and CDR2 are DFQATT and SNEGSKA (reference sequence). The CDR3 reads CSAPGTYEQYF. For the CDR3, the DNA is TGCAGTGCTCCCGGGACCTACGAGCAGTACTTC.

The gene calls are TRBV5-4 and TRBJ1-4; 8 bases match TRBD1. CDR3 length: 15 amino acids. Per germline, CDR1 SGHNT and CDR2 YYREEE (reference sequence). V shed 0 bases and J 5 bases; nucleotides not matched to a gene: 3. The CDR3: CASSLVGQENEKLFF. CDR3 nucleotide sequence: TGTGCCAGCAGCTTGGTGGGACAGGAAAATGAAAAACTGTTTTTT.

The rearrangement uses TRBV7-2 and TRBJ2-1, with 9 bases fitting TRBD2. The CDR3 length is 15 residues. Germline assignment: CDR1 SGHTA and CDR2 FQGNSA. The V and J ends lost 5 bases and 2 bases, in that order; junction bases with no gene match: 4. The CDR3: CASSQAGGTYNEQFF. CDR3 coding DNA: TGTGCCAGCAGCCAAGCGGGGGGAACCTACAATGAGCAGTTCTTC.

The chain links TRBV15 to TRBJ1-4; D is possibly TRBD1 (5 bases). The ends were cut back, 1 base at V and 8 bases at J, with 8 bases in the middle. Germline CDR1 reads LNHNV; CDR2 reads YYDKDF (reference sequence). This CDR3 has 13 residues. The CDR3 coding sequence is TGTGCCACCAGCAGAGGACAGTTAGAAAAACTGTTTTTT. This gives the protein CATSRGQLEKLFF.

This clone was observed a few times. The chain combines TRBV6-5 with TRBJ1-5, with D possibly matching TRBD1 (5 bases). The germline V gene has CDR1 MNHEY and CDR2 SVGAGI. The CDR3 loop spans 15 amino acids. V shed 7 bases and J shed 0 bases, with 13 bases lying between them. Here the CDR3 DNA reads TGTGCCAGCACAAGGGACTTCTATAGCAATCAGCCCCAGCATTTT. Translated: CASTRDFYSNQPQHF.

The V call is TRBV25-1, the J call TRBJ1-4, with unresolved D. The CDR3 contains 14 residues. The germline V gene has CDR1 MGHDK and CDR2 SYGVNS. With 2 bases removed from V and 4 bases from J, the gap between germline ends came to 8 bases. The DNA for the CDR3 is TGTGCCAGCAGTGAAAGAGTTTTTAATGAAAAACTGTTTTTT. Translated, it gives CASSERVFNEKLFF.

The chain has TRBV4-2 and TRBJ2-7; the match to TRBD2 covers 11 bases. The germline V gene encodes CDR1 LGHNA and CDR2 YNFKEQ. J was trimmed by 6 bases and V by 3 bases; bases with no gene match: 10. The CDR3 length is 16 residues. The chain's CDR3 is CASSQTLSGRAGEQYF. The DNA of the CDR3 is TGTGCCAGCAGCCAGACCCTTAGCGGGAGGGCCGGCGAGCAGTACTTC.

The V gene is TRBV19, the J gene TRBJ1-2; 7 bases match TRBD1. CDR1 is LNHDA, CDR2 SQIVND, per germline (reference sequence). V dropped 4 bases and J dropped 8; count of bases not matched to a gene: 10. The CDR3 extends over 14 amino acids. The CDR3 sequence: CASSRQGSSMGYTF. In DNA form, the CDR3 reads TGTGCCAGTAGTAGACAGGGCTCCTCTATGGGCTACACCTTC.

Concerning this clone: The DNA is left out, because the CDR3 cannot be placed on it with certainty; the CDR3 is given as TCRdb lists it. CDR3: CASSLVAGGRAPGSCFF. This chain links TRBV7-2 with TRBJ2-2; the table's TRBD2 call for D was not verified on the DNA. Germline V gene sequence: CDR1 SGHTA, CDR2 FQGNSA. The CDR3 numbers 17 amino acids, ends counted.

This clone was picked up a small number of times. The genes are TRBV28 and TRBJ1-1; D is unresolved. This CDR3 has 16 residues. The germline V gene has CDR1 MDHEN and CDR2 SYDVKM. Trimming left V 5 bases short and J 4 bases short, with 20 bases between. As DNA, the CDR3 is TGTGCCAGCAGTCCCCGGGAAGGGCGGTGGGGCACTGAAGCTTTCTTT. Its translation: CASSPREGRWGTEAFF. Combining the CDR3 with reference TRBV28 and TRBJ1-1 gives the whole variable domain DVKVTQSSRYLVKRTGEKVFLECVQDMDHENMFWYRQDPGLGLRLIYFSYDVKMKEKGDIPEGYSVSREKKERFSLILESASTNQTSMYLCASSPREGRWGTEAFFGQGTRLTVV.